The entry that follows covers one T cell receptor (beta chain) sequence. What antigen it recognizes has not been identified. No quality values exist for individual bases; no much larger clone is one base distant. Patients with a history of autoimmune disease or receiving systemic immunosuppression were excluded from the trial. Peripheral blood for TCR sequencing was collected from all dose cohorts at baseline, on cycle 4 day 1, and on cycle 7 day 1. Samples came from an open-label, multicenter, first-in-human phase I dose-escalation trial of ivuxolimab. The trial enrolled adults with locally advanced or metastatic head and neck squamous cell, hepatocellular, melanoma or renal cell carcinoma. CD4+ and CD8+ T cells were sorted separately from peripheral blood before TCR sequencing. Relative to germline, V is missing 5 bases and J is missing 16 bases, with 9 bases of the junction outside any gene match. The CDR1 and CDR2 encoded by the germline V gene are SGHAT and FQNNGV. There are 12 amino acids in the CDR3, from cysteine to phenylalanine inclusive. The DNA shown is the 36-base CDR3, in frame from base 1.

This entry comes from a study of OX40 agonist ivuxolimab in advanced cancers. For the study in its entirety: Ivuxolimab was an agonistic, fully human IgG2 monoclonal antibody directed against OX40 (CD134), a costimulatory receptor. The dose-escalation cohort was 82.7% male with a mean age of approximately 59 years, ranging from roughly 23 to 79. Among the approximately 54 dose-escalation patients, some 19 had hepatocellular carcinoma, some 15 melanoma, 9 renal cell carcinoma and 9 head and neck cancer. Partial responses occurred in three dose-escalation patients: two with cutaneous melanoma and one with hepatocellular carcinoma. Prior anti-PD-1, anti-PD-L1 or anti-CTLA-4 therapy was permitted, and checkpoint inhibitors had been received by roughly two fifths of dose-escalation patients. The purpose of peripheral TCRbeta sequencing was to test whether ivuxolimab changed TCR sequence diversity and led to clonal T-cell expansion. Intravenous ivuxolimab was administered to patients every 2 weeks at six dose levels: 0.01, 0.1, 0.3, 1.5, 3 and 10 mg/kg. The paper describes the monotherapy dose-escalation part (N ≈ 52 patients) of the phase I trial of ivuxolimab.

For sequencing of the TCRbeta CDR3 region, genomic DNA was extracted from the sorted cells. TCRbeta CDR3 regions were sequenced using the immunoSEQ Assay. TCRdb carries this immuneACCESS record with in-frame sequences only. Its versions omit some clonotypes, under half of them owing to an unresolved V gene in the studies checked, with the rest unexplained. This sample has 75,000 to 100,000 clones in its table, and under 85% of those were observed once. Less than 6% of the sample is held by the ten biggest clonotypes. The study at large found these results: Low levels of normalized T-cell clonal expansion were also seen in some patients who did not respond. In the 0.1-3.0 mg/kg groups, partial responders had among the lowest normalized peripheral clonal expansion, particularly in CD8+ T cells. The antigen specificity of the peripheral T cells that underwent clonal expansion was not determined. At doses of 0.1 to 3.0 mg/kg, clonal expansion of both CD4+ and CD8+ blood T cells was observed from baseline to week 6. After ivuxolimab, CD8+ T cells had more expanded clones than CD4+ T cells on average.

The source is an adult with an advanced solid tumor such as melanoma, head and neck, liver or kidney cancer. The chain joins TRBV11-2 to TRBJ2-1; 9 central nucleotides agree with TRBD1. Sample: CD4+ or CD8+ T cells sorted from blood, taken in a trial of the OX40 agonist ivuxolimab. CDR3 region: CASSPAGQGNFF. At the DNA level, the sequence is TGTGCCAGCAGCCCAGCGGGACAGGGCAATTTCTTC.